Reported below is one TCR beta chain. The data were obtained in a study of OX40 agonist ivuxolimab in advanced cancers. The data were produced by immunoSEQ multiplex PCR, yet TCRdb's version contains in-frame clones alone and is incomplete. Seen here are 75,000 to 90,000 clones, around 91% observed once, and the top ten hold about 2.8%. This receptor was obtained from an adult with an advanced solid tumor such as melanoma, head and neck, liver or kidney cancer. This specimen was CD4+ or CD8+ T cells sorted from blood, taken in a trial of the OX40 agonist ivuxolimab.

CDR3: CASSLRLTNIQYF. The DNA of the CDR3 is TGTGCCAGCAGCCTCCGACTGACAAACATTCAGTACTTC. J is TRBJ2-4 and V is TRBV5-4; D not certain. The germline V gene has CDR1 SGHNT and CDR2 YYREEE (reference sequence). This CDR3 spans 13 amino acids. The V end lost 4 bases, the J end lost 6 bases, and 11 bases lay between the germline ends.